This is a list of T cell receptor beta chains from one sample in a study of blood T cell repertoires in COVID-19. TCRdb's table, derived via immunoSEQ multiplex PCR, lists solely in-frame clones and lacks some. In the table there are a few hundred thousand clones, about 90% of which are singletons. The specimen sequenced was PBMCs or T cells enriched from blood (not recorded which). The receptors come from a woman aged 25 to 39 who had recovered from COVID-19. Each CDR3 is given with its conserved first and last residue. Fields, in order: V gene, clone size, J gene, D gene, CDR3 protein, CDR3 DNA. The D gene is left open where the match is weak. Only part of the rows carry a size: once, few, many, or a class if the clone is expanded.

v_gene: TRBV28
abundance: -
j_gene: TRBJ1-4
d_gene: -
CDR3aa: CAIGGLNLGENEKLFF
CDR3nt: TGTGCCATCGGAGGCCTGAATCTAGGCGAAAATGAAAAACTGTTTTTT

v_gene: TRBV19
abundance: -
j_gene: TRBJ2-7
d_gene: -
CDR3aa: CASRTGYEQYF
CDR3nt: TGTGCCAGCAGAACAGGCTACGAGCAGTACTTC

v_gene: TRBV7-2
abundance: -
j_gene: TRBJ2-5
d_gene: TRBD2
CDR3aa: CASSSLRSSGGQETQYF
CDR3nt: TGTGCCAGCAGCTCGCTACGTTCTAGCGGGGGCCAAGAGACCCAGTACTTC

v_gene: TRBV2
abundance: -
j_gene: TRBJ1-2
d_gene: TRBD1
CDR3aa: CASQRDRDYGYTF
CDR3nt: TGTGCCAGCCAGCGGGACAGGGACTATGGCTACACCTTC

v_gene: TRBV7-6
abundance: -
j_gene: TRBJ2-7
d_gene: TRBD1
CDR3aa: CASSTAGGAYEQYF
CDR3nt: TGTGCCAGCAGCACCGCAGGGGGCGCCTACGAGCAGTACTTC

v_gene: TRBV9
abundance: -
j_gene: TRBJ2-3
d_gene: -
CDR3aa: CASSPHQDTDTQYF
CDR3nt: TGTGCCAGCAGCCCCCACCAGGACACAGATACGCAGTATTTT

v_gene: TRBV29-1
abundance: -
j_gene: TRBJ2-7
d_gene: TRBD1
CDR3aa: CSVEARTGVPHEQYF
CDR3nt: TGCAGCGTTGAAGCCAGGACAGGGGTTCCCCACGAGCAGTACTTC

v_gene: TRBV9
abundance: -
j_gene: TRBJ2-5
d_gene: -
CDR3aa: CASSTSGTTRGTQYF
CDR3nt: TGTGCCAGCAGCACATCCGGGACAACCAGGGGGACCCAGTACTTC

v_gene: TRBV19
abundance: once
j_gene: TRBJ1-5
d_gene: -
CDR3aa: CASSALTGNRNQPQHF
CDR3nt: TGTGCCAGTAGTGCCTTAACAGGGAATCGCAATCAGCCCCAGCATTTT

v_gene: TRBV5-1
abundance: -
j_gene: TRBJ2-7
d_gene: -
CDR3aa: CASSLAGLAIASEQYF
CDR3nt: TGCGCCAGCAGCTTGGCCGGGTTGGCGATCGCCAGCGAGCAGTACTTC

v_gene: TRBV5-1
abundance: -
j_gene: TRBJ2-2
d_gene: TRBD2
CDR3aa: CASSFGGLAGGPGELFF
CDR3nt: TGCGCCAGCAGCTTTGGCGGTCTAGCGGGGGGGCCCGGGGAGCTGTTTTTT

v_gene: TRBV10-1
abundance: -
j_gene: TRBJ2-7
d_gene: TRBD1
CDR3aa: CASSAGTGPYEQYF
CDR3nt: TGCGCCAGCAGTGCCGGGACAGGCCCCTACGAGCAGTACTTC

v_gene: TRBV7-2
abundance: -
j_gene: TRBJ1-5
d_gene: TRBD1
CDR3aa: CASSTRQGGRQPQHF
CDR3nt: TGTGCCAGCAGCACCCGACAGGGGGGTCGTCAGCCCCAGCATTTT

v_gene: TRBV6-6
abundance: few
j_gene: TRBJ2-7
d_gene: TRBD1
CDR3aa: CASRRTGSSYEQYF
CDR3nt: TGTGCCAGCAGGAGGACAGGGAGCTCCTACGAGCAGTACTTC

v_gene: TRBV7-9
abundance: -
j_gene: TRBJ2-1
d_gene: TRBD1
CDR3aa: CASSERGQGSYNEQFF
CDR3nt: TGTGCCAGCAGCGAACGCGGACAGGGGTCCTACAATGAGCAGTTCTTC

v_gene: TRBV27
abundance: few
j_gene: TRBJ1-2
d_gene: TRBD1
CDR3aa: CASSSAGQGSNYGYTF
CDR3nt: TGTGCCAGCAGCTCTGCAGGACAGGGTTCTAACTATGGCTACACCTTC

v_gene: TRBV29-1
abundance: few
j_gene: TRBJ1-2
d_gene: TRBD1
CDR3aa: CSVGDRGGYGYTF
CDR3nt: TGCAGCGTAGGGGACAGGGGTGGTTATGGCTACACCTTC

v_gene: TRBV5-4
abundance: once
j_gene: TRBJ2-7
d_gene: TRBD1
CDR3aa: CASSWGQGTGEQYF
CDR3nt: TGTGCCAGCAGCTGGGGACAGGGGACGGGGGAGCAGTACTTC

v_gene: TRBV7-9
abundance: -
j_gene: TRBJ1-1
d_gene: TRBD1
CDR3aa: CASSLLTGGPTEAFF
CDR3nt: TGTGCCAGCAGCCTCCTGACAGGGGGCCCTACTGAAGCTTTCTTT

v_gene: TRBV6-1
abundance: few
j_gene: TRBJ2-7
d_gene: TRBD2
CDR3aa: CASSEGTSGSYEQYF
CDR3nt: TGTGCCAGCAGTGAAGGGACTAGCGGCTCCTACGAGCAGTACTTC

v_gene: TRBV28
abundance: -
j_gene: TRBJ1-5
d_gene: -
CDR3aa: CASSPDRINQPQHF
CDR3nt: TGTGCCAGCAGTCCCGACAGAATAAATCAGCCCCAGCATTTT

v_gene: TRBV5-1
abundance: once
j_gene: TRBJ2-1
d_gene: -
CDR3aa: CASSFESSYNEQFF
CDR3nt: TGCGCCAGCAGCTTCGAGAGCTCCTACAATGAGCAGTTCTTC

v_gene: TRBV4-3
abundance: once
j_gene: TRBJ2-7
d_gene: -
CDR3aa: CASSQGTESYEQYF
CDR3nt: TGCGCCAGCAGCCAAGGGACTGAGTCCTACGAGCAGTACTTC

v_gene: TRBV28
abundance: -
j_gene: TRBJ1-1
d_gene: -
CDR3aa: CASIRFYSAEAFF
CDR3nt: TGTGCCAGCATTAGGTTTTATAGCGCTGAAGCTTTCTTT

v_gene: TRBV5-1
abundance: -
j_gene: TRBJ1-1
d_gene: -
CDR3aa: CASSLAVGDLNTEAFF
CDR3nt: TGCGCCAGCAGCTTGGCCGTAGGGGACTTGAACACTGAAGCTTTCTTT

v_gene: TRBV28
abundance: -
j_gene: TRBJ1-2
d_gene: -
CDR3aa: CASSPAGDGPYGYTF
CDR3nt: TGTGCCAGCAGTCCCGCGGGGGATGGTCCCTATGGCTACACCTTC

v_gene: TRBV2
abundance: -
j_gene: TRBJ1-5
d_gene: TRBD1
CDR3aa: CASGASTGTGGNQPQHF
CDR3nt: TGTGCCAGCGGGGCCTCCACCGGGACAGGGGGCAATCAGCCCCAGCATTTT

v_gene: TRBV9
abundance: -
j_gene: TRBJ1-5
d_gene: -
CDR3aa: CASSADGGGNQPQHF
CDR3nt: TGTGCCAGCAGCGCCGACGGGGGGGGAAATCAGCCCCAGCATTTT

v_gene: TRBV12-3/TRBV12-4
abundance: -
j_gene: TRBJ2-7
d_gene: -
CDR3aa: CASSLASLTRYF
CDR3nt: TGTGCCAGCAGTTTAGCGTCCCTAACCCGGTACTTC

v_gene: TRBV6-5
abundance: -
j_gene: TRBJ1-2
d_gene: -
CDR3aa: CASQDSVNYGYTF
CDR3nt: TGTGCCAGCCAGGATTCGGTGAACTATGGCTACACCTTC

v_gene: TRBV11-2
abundance: -
j_gene: TRBJ2-7
d_gene: -
CDR3aa: CASSPKLDYAEQYF
CDR3nt: TGTGCCAGCAGCCCCAAACTGGACTACGCGGAGCAGTACTTC

v_gene: TRBV7-9
abundance: -
j_gene: TRBJ1-2
d_gene: TRBD1
CDR3aa: CASSTTGSINYGYTF
CDR3nt: TGTGCCAGCAGCACGACAGGGAGTATCAACTATGGCTACACCTTC

v_gene: TRBV5-1
abundance: -
j_gene: TRBJ2-3
d_gene: -
CDR3aa: CASSLVADTQYF
CDR3nt: TGCGCCAGCAGCTTGGTAGCAGATACGCAGTATTTT

v_gene: TRBV19
abundance: -
j_gene: TRBJ2-3
d_gene: TRBD1
CDR3aa: CASSIPMTGTSSTDTQYF
CDR3nt: TGTGCCAGTAGTATACCAATGACAGGGACGAGTAGCACAGATACGCAGTATTTT

v_gene: TRBV21-1
abundance: -
j_gene: TRBJ2-1
d_gene: -
CDR3aa: CASSKQGRKYNEQFF
CDR3nt: TGTGCCAGCAGCAAACAGGGGCGCAAATACAATGAGCAGTTCTTC

v_gene: TRBV11-2
abundance: -
j_gene: TRBJ2-2
d_gene: -
CDR3aa: CASSFSSGGHTGELFF
CDR3nt: TGTGCCAGCAGCTTTAGCTCGGGGGGCCACACCGGGGAGCTGTTTTTT

v_gene: TRBV6-5
abundance: -
j_gene: TRBJ2-7
d_gene: -
CDR3aa: CASSYQGGVSEQYF
CDR3nt: TGTGCCAGCAGTTACCAAGGGGGAGTATCTGAGCAGTACTTC

v_gene: TRBV9
abundance: -
j_gene: TRBJ2-5
d_gene: -
CDR3aa: CASSVGQGGETQYF
CDR3nt: TGTGCCAGCAGCGTCGGGCAGGGAGGAGAGACCCAGTACTTC

v_gene: TRBV15
abundance: -
j_gene: TRBJ1-1
d_gene: TRBD1
CDR3aa: CATTRQGGAEAFF
CDR3nt: TGTGCCACCACCAGACAGGGTGGGGCTGAAGCTTTCTTT

v_gene: TRBV28
abundance: -
j_gene: TRBJ2-3
d_gene: -
CDR3aa: CASSLGLADTQYF
CDR3nt: TGTGCCAGCAGTTTAGGGTTAGCGGATACGCAGTATTTT

v_gene: TRBV10-2
abundance: -
j_gene: TRBJ2-7
d_gene: TRBD1
CDR3aa: CASSTRQGALYEQYF
CDR3nt: TGCGCCAGCAGTACTAGACAGGGGGCCTTATACGAGCAGTACTTC

v_gene: TRBV18
abundance: -
j_gene: TRBJ2-1
d_gene: TRBD2
CDR3aa: CASSPLAGGYNEQFF
CDR3nt: TGTGCCAGCTCACCATTGGCGGGGGGCTACAATGAGCAGTTCTTC